Below, 29 T cell receptor beta chains from the same sample are listed, as sequenced in a study of T cell repertoires in cytomegalovirus infection (dated 2019 in TCRdb). These receptors have no known antigen. Reading the label with the study, this specimen's treatment or condition is: in vitro stimulation with specific CMV peptide epitopes to enrich CMV-specific T cells. Sequenced using an Illumina HiSeq 1500. Using fastp trimming at Q25 and MiXCR clonotype assembly, TCRdb reanalyzed the public sequencing data and kept in-frame beta chains. Every CDR3 protein is listed once, alongside the most common genes and DNA of its rows. The sample table holds roughly 220,000 distinct CDR3 sequences, of which 35% to 40% were seen once. In total, the top ten clones hold approximately 59% of the sample. Sample: CD8+ T cells from cultured PBMCs, taken from culture after CMV antigen stimulation. The receptor source for this set is a human donor in good health (CMV status not recorded). Some clones in this sample may be carry-over from other donors' samples.

This clonotype was seen a handful of times. J is TRBJ2-1 and V is TRBV7-6, with 7 bases matching TRBD1. The ends lost 1 base at V and 13 bases at J; junction bases unmatched: 1. The CDR3 extends over 11 amino acids. Germline values: CDR1 SGHVS, CDR2 FNYEAQ. CDR3 sequence reads: CASSLGQGQFF. The CDR3 DNA is TGTGCCAGCAGCTTAGGACAGGGCCAGTTCTTC.

The chain's CDR3 is CSVEGLAGAIDTQYF. The DNA for the CDR3 is TGCAGCGTTGAGGGACTAGCGGGGGCAATAGATACGCAGTATTTT. The chain uses TRBV29-1 and TRBJ2-3; 14 bases line up with TRBD2. This CDR3 spans 15 amino acids. Germline V gives CDR1 SQVTM, CDR2 ANQGSEA. The V segment lost 3 bases and the J segment 5 bases; nucleotides outside the gene matches: 4.

This clonotype appeared a single time. The gene calls are TRBV27 and TRBJ2-7; TRBD2 matches 10 bases. Per germline, CDR1 MNHEY and CDR2 SMNVEV (reference sequence). J was trimmed by 3 bases and V by 5 bases; bases with no gene match: 7. This CDR3 is built from 15 residues. This chain's CDR3 is CASSPQTSGYYEQYF. DNA of the CDR3: TGTGCCAGCAGTCCCCAGACTAGCGGGTACTACGAGCAGTACTTC.

The chain employs TRBV7-6 and TRBJ2-7, with TRBD2 matching 8 bases. Germline loops: CDR1 SGHVS, CDR2 FNYEAQ. With 3 bases clipped from V and 6 bases from J, the junction kept 7 bases outside the gene matches. The CDR3 has 14 residues. The CDR3 coding sequence is TGTGCCAGCAGCTTTAGGACTAGCTCGGGCGAGCAGTACTTC. Its translation is CASSFRTSSGEQYF.

The V and J genes are TRBV27 and TRBJ1-2, with D possibly being TRBD1 (5 bases). From germline, CDR1 is MNHEY and CDR2 SMNVEV (reference sequence). The CDR3 consists of 13 residues. V was pared by 6 bases and J by 2 bases, with 10 bases between. The CDR3 is CASSRRGNYGYTF. The CDR3 bases are TGTGCCAGCAGCCGGCGGGGGAACTATGGCTACACCTTC.

CDR3 sequence: CATSRRGAYNEQFF. The CDR3 nucleotides are TGTGCCACCAGCAGACGGGGGGCTTACAATGAGCAGTTCTTC. The genes are TRBV15 and TRBJ2-1; D may be TRBD2 (7 bases). This CDR3 has 14 residues. CDR1 is LNHNV and CDR2 is YYDKDF in the germline V gene (reference sequence). The ends were cut back, 2 bases at V and 4 bases at J, with 9 bases in the middle.

This clonotype was recorded only once. A read error is likely, as this CDR3 ends without the conserved phenylalanine or tryptophan. The V call is TRBV7-9, the J call TRBJ2-3; no firm D call. This CDR3 has 18 residues. Germline V gene data show CDR1 as SEHNR and CDR2 as FQNEAQ (reference sequence). The V and J ends lost 2 bases and 2 bases respectively, with 20 bases between them. CDR3 in amino acids: CASSLKRDSGASTDTQYL. CDR3 DNA: TGTGCCAGCAGCTTAAAAAGGGATTCGGGTGCCTCCACAGATACGCAGTATTTG.

Only a few counts were recorded for this clonotype. The chain uses TRBV28 and TRBJ1-2, with D unresolved. The germline V gene has CDR1 MDHEN and CDR2 SYDVKM. The CDR3 length is 16 residues. Trimming stripped 7 bases from V and 0 bases from J, with 18 bases between. Here the CDR3 reads CASTGFDQAPNYGYTF. The CDR3 DNA reads as TGTGCCAGCACCGGATTCGACCAGGCCCCTAACTATGGCTACACCTTC.

V gene TRBV4-1 combines with J gene TRBJ2-5; 13 bases map to TRBD2. With 4 bases clipped from V and 0 bases from J, the junction kept 5 bases outside the gene matches. The CDR3 spans 17 residues. Germline CDR1 MGHRA, CDR2 YSYEKL. The CDR3 DNA sequence: TGCGCCAGCAGCCCCGGACTAGCGGGAGCACACCAAGAGACCCAGTACTTC. Protein sequence: CASSPGLAGAHQETQYF.

This clonotype was detected a few times. The chain recombines TRBV6-6 with TRBJ1-2; possible D gene TRBD1, 6 bases. V lost 5 bases, J lost 4 bases, and 14 bases lay in between. This CDR3 is 14 amino acids long. Germline-derived CDR1 and CDR2 are MNHNY and SVGAGI (reference sequence). The CDR3 region has the DNA TGTGCCAGCAGTAAAAGGGGGTTGAGCTATGGCTACACCTTC. Protein sequence: CASSKRGLSYGYTF.

This clonotype was recorded a few times. V is TRBV6-1 and J is TRBJ1-5; 10 nucleotides agree with TRBD1. Germline V CDR1 and CDR2: MNHNS, SASEGT. V shed 8 bases, J shed 2 bases, and the junction held 9 bases outside the gene matches. The CDR3 has 16 amino acids. In DNA form, the CDR3 reads TGTGCCAGCCAGTCCGACAGGGGGCAAGGCAATCAGCCCCAGCATTTT. Translated, it gives CASQSDRGQGNQPQHF.

This clonotype showed up just a few times. The V and J genes are TRBV12-3 or TRBV12-4 and TRBJ1-3; D not resolved. The V end was cut by 7 bases, the J end by 2 bases, with 12 bases between. This CDR3 has 14 amino acids. CDR3 coding DNA: TGTGCCAGCACCCTCCTCCCCGCTGGAAACACCATATATTTT. The encoded protein is CASTLLPAGNTIYF.

The CDR3 region is CASTEGGDTQYF. Written as DNA, the CDR3 is TGTGCCAGCACCGAAGGGGGGGATACGCAGTATTTT. The V gene is TRBV6-5, the J gene TRBJ2-3, with D possibly called TRBD1 or TRBD2 (6 bases each). CDR3 length: 12 residues. The germline V and J ends were trimmed by 7 bases and 6 bases, with 11 bases remaining between them. Germline V gene data show CDR1 as MNHEY and CDR2 as SVGAGI.

This clonotype turned up a few times. The rearrangement joins TRBV12-3 or TRBV12-4 to TRBJ2-7, with a possible D match to TRBD1 (6 bases). V lost 5 bases, J lost 0 bases, and 11 bases lay in between. The CDR3 has 14 amino acids. The CDR3 reads CASSPTGSSYEQYF. CDR3 nucleotides: TGTGCCAGCAGTCCGACAGGTAGCTCCTACGAGCAGTACTTC.

The chain joins TRBV7-8 to TRBJ1-3, with 8 positions matching TRBD1. Germline values: CDR1 SGHVS, CDR2 FQNEAQ. This CDR3 is built from 18 residues. After removal of 5 bases from V and 3 bases from J, the junction contained 15 bases not matched to a gene. CDR3 loop: CASSRWPGQEILGNTIYF. As DNA, the CDR3 is TGTGCCAGCAGCCGTTGGCCGGGACAGGAGATACTTGGAAACACCATATATTTT.

This clonotype was observed at least ten times. The chain carries TRBV7-6 and TRBJ1-5, with D tentatively TRBD1 (6 bases). Germline V gives CDR1 SGHVS, CDR2 FNYEAQ. Trimming pared 6 bases from V and 4 bases from J, leaving 19 bases between. This CDR3 has 16 residues. Here the CDR3 DNA reads TGTGCCAGCAGTCGCCCCCGGGACACACTTAATCAGCCCCAGCATTTT. Translated, it gives CASSRPRDTLNQPQHF.

This clonotype has a single count. This sequence joins TRBV5-1 and TRBJ2-1; 8 nucleotides line up with TRBD2. The ends lost 4 bases at V and 2 bases at J; junction bases unmatched: 11. Germline CDR1 reads SGHRS; CDR2 reads YFSETQ. The CDR3 length is 17 residues. The CDR3 coding sequence is TGCGCCAGCAGCCCCCTGGGGCGGGAGGACCCCTACAATGAGCAGTTCTTC. This gives the protein CASSPLGREDPYNEQFF.

This clonotype has more than one count but fewer than ten. V and J are TRBV12-5 and TRBJ2-5; no firm D call. The ends were cut back, 0 bases at V and 1 base at J, with 6 bases in the middle. This CDR3 contains 14 residues. Germline CDR1 reads LGHNT; CDR2 reads FRNRAP. CDR3 sequence reads: CASGLVPVQETQYF. The CDR3 nucleotides are TGTGCTAGTGGTTTGGTACCGGTCCAAGAGACCCAGTACTTC.

This clonotype was counted a few times. The V and J genes are TRBV7-9 and TRBJ2-7; 13 nucleotides align to TRBD2. Losses at the gene ends were 3 bases for V and 3 bases for J; bases not matched to a gene: 5. The CDR3 length is 16 residues. Germline V lookup: CDR1 SEHNR, CDR2 FQNEAQ (reference sequence). The CDR3 DNA reads as TGTGCCAGCAGCTTCCGACTAGCGGGAGGCCTCTACGAGCAGTACTTC. Translated: CASSFRLAGGLYEQYF.

This clonotype occurred a few times. J is TRBJ1-6 and V is TRBV6-1; the match to TRBD1 covers 10 bases. The CDR3 covers 14 residues. V shed 8 bases and J 7 bases; nucleotides not matched to a gene: 5. In germline, CDR1 is MNHNS, CDR2 SASEGT. For the CDR3, the DNA is TGTGCCAGCCACTGGGGACAGGGGAATTCACCCCTCCACTTT. Translating gives CASHWGQGNSPLHF.

The chain has TRBV15 and TRBJ2-3; D unresolved. Trimming pared 5 bases from V and 7 bases from J, leaving 13 bases between. This CDR3 has 13 amino acids. Germline CDR1 reads LNHNV; CDR2 reads YYDKDF (reference sequence). This chain's CDR3 is CATSAERTHTQYF. For the CDR3, the DNA is TGTGCCACCAGCGCCGAAAGGACCCATACGCAGTATTTT.

The chain has TRBV9 and TRBJ2-3; no firm D call. The CDR3 has 15 amino acids. Germline V CDR1 and CDR2: SGDLS, YYNGEE. Between the trimmed V and J ends, which lost 0 bases and 0 bases, there was a span of 8 bases. The CDR3: CASSVASSSTDTQYF. CDR3 nucleotide sequence: TGTGCCAGCAGCGTAGCGTCGTCTAGCACAGATACGCAGTATTTT.

The chain carries TRBV19 and TRBJ1-4; 9 nucleotides match TRBD1. V was clipped by 5 bases and J by 5 bases; unmatched bases: 3. This CDR3 has 14 residues. Germline CDR1 reads LNHDA; CDR2 reads SQIVND (reference sequence). DNA for the CDR3: TGTGCCAGTAGTCAACAGGGGGCGAATGAAAAACTGTTTTTT. It codes for CASSQQGANEKLFF.

This chain joins TRBV4-1 and TRBJ2-5; TRBD2 matches at 13 bases. Trimming took 5 bases from V and 5 from J; bases not matched to a gene: 5. The length of the CDR3 is 15 residues. Germline V gene data show CDR1 as MGHRA and CDR2 as YSYEKL. The CDR3 coding sequence is TGCGCCAGCAGCACGACTAGCGGGAGGATGGAGACCCAGTACTTC. This codes for CASSTTSGRMETQYF.

The chain is built from TRBV7-8 and TRBJ1-4, with D possibly being TRBD1 (5 bases). The CDR3 totals 15 residues. Trimming shortened V by 5 bases and J by 8 bases, and 18 bases separated the two germline ends. Per germline, CDR1 SGHVS and CDR2 FQNEAQ. The CDR3 DNA sequence: TGTGCCAGCAGCCCCTATGGGTGGGGGGAGGAAAAACTGTTTTTT. It translates to CASSPYGWGEEKLFF.

This clonotype was picked up a small number of times. The rearrangement uses TRBV27 and TRBJ2-1; D not certain. The V end was cut by 6 bases, the J end by 10 bases, with 13 bases between. This CDR3 spans 12 amino acids. In germline, CDR1 is MNHEY, CDR2 SMNVEV (reference sequence). The CDR3 DNA reads TGTGCCAGCAGGCTTAACCAAGGGGAGCAGTTCTTC. Translation: CASRLNQGEQFF.

This clonotype was seen a few times. J is TRBJ2-3 and V is TRBV2; TRBD2 aligns across 8 bases. Germline V gives CDR1 SNHLY, CDR2 FYNNEI. Trimming took 1 base from V and 4 from J; bases not matched to a gene: 7. The CDR3 is made up of 16 amino acids. CDR3 loop: CASSEGTAGDSDTQYF. The CDR3 region has the DNA TGTGCCAGCAGTGAAGGAACAGCGGGGGACTCAGATACGCAGTATTTT.

The V call is TRBV27, the J call TRBJ2-1; 13 bases fit TRBD2. V was pared by 6 bases and J by 1 base, with 3 bases of the junction left unmatched. CDR1 MNHEY and CDR2 SMNVEV come from the germline V gene (reference sequence). The CDR3 contains 16 residues. CDR3 sequence reads: CASRLAGGKSYNEQFF. The CDR3 DNA reads as TGTGCCAGCAGACTAGCGGGAGGGAAGTCCTACAATGAGCAGTTCTTC.

This clonotype appeared many times. The CDR3 loop reads CASSWGAPAGYTF. The CDR3 DNA reads TGTGCCAGCAGCTGGGGGGCGCCGGCCGGCTACACCTTC. This chain links TRBV7-9 with TRBJ1-2; tentative D call: TRBD1 (6 bases). V gave up 4 bases and J gave up 8 bases, with 14 bases separating them. The CDR3 consists of 13 residues. Germline V gives CDR1 SEHNR, CDR2 FQNEAQ (reference sequence).